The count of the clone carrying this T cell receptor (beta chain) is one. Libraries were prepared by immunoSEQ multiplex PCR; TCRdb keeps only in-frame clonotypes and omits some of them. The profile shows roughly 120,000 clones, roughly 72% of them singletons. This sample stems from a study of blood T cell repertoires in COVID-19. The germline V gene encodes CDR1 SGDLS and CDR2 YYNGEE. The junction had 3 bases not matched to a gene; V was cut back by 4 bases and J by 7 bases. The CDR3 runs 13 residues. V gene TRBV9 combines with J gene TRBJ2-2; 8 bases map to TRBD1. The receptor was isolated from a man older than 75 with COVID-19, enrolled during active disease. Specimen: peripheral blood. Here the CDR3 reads CASSPQGVGELFF. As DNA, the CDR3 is TGTGCCAGCAGCCCACAGGGGGTCGGGGAGCTGTTTTTT.